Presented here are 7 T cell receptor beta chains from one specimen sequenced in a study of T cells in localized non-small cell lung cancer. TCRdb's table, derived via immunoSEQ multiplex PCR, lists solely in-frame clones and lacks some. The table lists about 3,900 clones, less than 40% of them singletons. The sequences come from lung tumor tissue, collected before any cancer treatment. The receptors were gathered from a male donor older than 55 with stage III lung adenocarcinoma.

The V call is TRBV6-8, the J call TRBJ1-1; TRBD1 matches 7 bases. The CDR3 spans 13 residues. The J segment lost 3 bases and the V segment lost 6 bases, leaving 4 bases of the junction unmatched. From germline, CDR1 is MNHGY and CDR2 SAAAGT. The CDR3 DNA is TGTGCCAGCAGCCCCAGGGGGGACACTGAAGCTTTCTTT. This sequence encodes CASSPRGDTEAFF.

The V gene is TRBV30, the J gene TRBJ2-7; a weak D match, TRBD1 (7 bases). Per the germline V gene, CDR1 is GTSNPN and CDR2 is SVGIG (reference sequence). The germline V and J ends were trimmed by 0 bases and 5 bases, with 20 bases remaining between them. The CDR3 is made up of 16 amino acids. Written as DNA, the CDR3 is TGTGCCTGGAGTGTACTTAAGGGGGCCAGGGGGGACGAGCAGTACTTC. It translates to CAWSVLKGARGDEQYF. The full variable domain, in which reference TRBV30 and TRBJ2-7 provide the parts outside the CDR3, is SQTIHQWPATLVQPVGSPLSLECTVEGTSNPNLYWYRQAAGRGLQLLFYSVGIGQISSEVPQNLSASRPQDRQFILSSKKLLLSDSGFYLCAWSVLKGARGDEQYFGPGTRLTVT.

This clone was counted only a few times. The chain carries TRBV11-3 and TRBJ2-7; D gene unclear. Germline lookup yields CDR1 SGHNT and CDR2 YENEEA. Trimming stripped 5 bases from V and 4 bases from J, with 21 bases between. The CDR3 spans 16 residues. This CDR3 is CASSHGPELVAYEQYF. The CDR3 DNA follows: TGTGCCAGCAGCCACGGACCGGAGTTGGTTGCGTACGAGCAGTACTTC.

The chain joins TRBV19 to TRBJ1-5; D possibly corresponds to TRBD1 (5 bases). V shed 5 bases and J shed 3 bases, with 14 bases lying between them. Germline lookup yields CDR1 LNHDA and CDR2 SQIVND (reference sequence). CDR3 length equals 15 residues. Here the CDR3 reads CASSGRDPPNQPQHF. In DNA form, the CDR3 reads TGTGCCAGTAGTGGCAGGGACCCTCCCAATCAGCCCCAGCATTTT. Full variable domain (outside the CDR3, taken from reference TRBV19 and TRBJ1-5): DGGITQSPKYLFRKEGQNVTLSCEQNLNHDAMYWYRQDPGQGLRLIYYSQIVNDFQKGDIAEGYSVSREKKESFPLTVTSAQKNPTAFYLCASSGRDPPNQPQHFGDGTRLSIL.

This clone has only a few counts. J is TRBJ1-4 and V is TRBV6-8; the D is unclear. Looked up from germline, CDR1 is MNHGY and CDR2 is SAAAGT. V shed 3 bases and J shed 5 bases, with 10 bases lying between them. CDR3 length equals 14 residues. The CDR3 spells CASSYMPVNEKLFF. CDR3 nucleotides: TGTGCCAGCAGTTATATGCCAGTCAATGAAAAACTGTTTTTT.

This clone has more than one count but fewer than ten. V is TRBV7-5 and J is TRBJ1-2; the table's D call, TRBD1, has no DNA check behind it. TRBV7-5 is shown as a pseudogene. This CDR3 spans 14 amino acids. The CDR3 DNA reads TGTGCCAGCAGCCCAGGACAGGGGGCGGAAGGCTACACCTTC. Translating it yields CASSPGQGAEGYTF.

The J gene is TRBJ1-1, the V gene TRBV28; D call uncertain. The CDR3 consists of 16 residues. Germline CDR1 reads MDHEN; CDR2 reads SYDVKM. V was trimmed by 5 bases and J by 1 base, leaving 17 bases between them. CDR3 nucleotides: TGTGCCAGCAGTCCTCTAGGGCAGCGATCGAACACTGAAGCTTTCTTT. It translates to CASSPLGQRSNTEAFF.